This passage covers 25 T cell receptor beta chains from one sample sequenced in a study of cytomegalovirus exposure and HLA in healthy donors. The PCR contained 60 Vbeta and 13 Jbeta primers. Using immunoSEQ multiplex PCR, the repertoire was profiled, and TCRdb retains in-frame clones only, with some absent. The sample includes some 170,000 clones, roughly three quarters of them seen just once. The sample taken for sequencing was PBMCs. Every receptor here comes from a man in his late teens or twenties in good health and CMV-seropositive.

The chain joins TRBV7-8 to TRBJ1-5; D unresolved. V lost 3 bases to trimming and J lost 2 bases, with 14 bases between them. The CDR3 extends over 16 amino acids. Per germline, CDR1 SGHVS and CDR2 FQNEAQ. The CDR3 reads CASSFEGWQGNQPQHF. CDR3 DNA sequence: TGTGCCAGCAGCTTCGAAGGATGGCAGGGCAATCAGCCCCAGCATTTT. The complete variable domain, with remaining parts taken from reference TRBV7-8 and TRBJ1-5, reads GAGVSQSPRYKVAKRGQDVALRCDPISGHVSLFWYQQALGQGPEFLTYFQNEAQLDKSGLPSDRFFAERPEGSVSTLKIQRTQQEDSAVYLCASSFEGWQGNQPQHFGDGTRLSIL.

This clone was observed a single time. The CDR3 bases are TGCGCCAGCAGCCCCGGACAGGGTAGTCAGCCCCAGCATTTT. Its translation is CASSPGQGSQPQHF. This chain links TRBV5-1 with TRBJ1-5; 8 bases line up with TRBD1. With 4 bases clipped from V and 6 bases from J, the junction kept 6 bases outside the gene matches. This CDR3 has 14 residues. The V gene's germline CDR1 is SGHRS and CDR2 YFSETQ.

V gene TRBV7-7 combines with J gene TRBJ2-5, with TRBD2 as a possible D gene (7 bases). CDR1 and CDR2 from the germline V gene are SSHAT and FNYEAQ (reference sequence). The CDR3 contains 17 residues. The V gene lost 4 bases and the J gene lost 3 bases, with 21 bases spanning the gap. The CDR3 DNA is TGTGCCAGCAGCTCGACCCTAGGGGGGGGTCAGAAAGAGACCCAGTACTTC. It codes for CASSSTLGGGQKETQYF.

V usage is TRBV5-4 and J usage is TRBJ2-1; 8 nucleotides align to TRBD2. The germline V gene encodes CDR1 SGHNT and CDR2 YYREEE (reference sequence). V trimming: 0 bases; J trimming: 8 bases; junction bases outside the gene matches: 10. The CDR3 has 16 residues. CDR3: CASSLGVGRVPHEQFF. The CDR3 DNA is TGTGCCAGCAGCTTGGGTGTCGGGAGGGTCCCCCATGAGCAGTTCTTC. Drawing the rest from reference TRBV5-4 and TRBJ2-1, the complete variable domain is ETGVTQSPTHLIKTRGQQVTLRCSSQSGHNTVSWYQQALGQGPQFIFQYYREEENGRGNFPPRFSGLQFPNYSSELNVNALELDDSALYLCASSLGVGRVPHEQFFGPGTRLTVL.

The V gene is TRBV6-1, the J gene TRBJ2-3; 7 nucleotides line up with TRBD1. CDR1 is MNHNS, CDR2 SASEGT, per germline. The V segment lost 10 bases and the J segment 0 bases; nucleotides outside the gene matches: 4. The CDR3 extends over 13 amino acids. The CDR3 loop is CATGTESTDTQYF. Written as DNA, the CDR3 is TGTGCCACCGGGACAGAGAGCACAGATACGCAGTATTTT.

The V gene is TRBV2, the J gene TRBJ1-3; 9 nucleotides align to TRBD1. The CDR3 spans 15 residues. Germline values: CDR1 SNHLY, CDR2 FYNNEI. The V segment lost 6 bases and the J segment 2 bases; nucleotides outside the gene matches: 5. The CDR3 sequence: CASRTDRGPGNTIYF. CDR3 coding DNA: TGTGCCAGCAGAACGGACAGGGGCCCTGGAAACACCATATATTTT.

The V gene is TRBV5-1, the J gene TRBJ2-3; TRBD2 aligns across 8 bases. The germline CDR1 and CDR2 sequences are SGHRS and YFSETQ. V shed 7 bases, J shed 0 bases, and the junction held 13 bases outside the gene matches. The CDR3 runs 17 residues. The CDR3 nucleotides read TGCGCCAGCGCCGTCGGGGGGGCAGCCACTAGCACAGATACGCAGTATTTT. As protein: CASAVGGAATSTDTQYF.

The CDR3 spells CASTTAAGVVEQYF. CDR3 in DNA: TGTGCCAGCACCACAGCAGCGGGCGTCGTCGAGCAGTACTTC. This chain links TRBV11-2 with TRBJ2-7; perhaps TRBD2 as D (6 bases). The CDR3 totals 14 residues. The V end was cut by 7 bases, the J end by 6 bases, with 19 bases between. Germline lookup yields CDR1 SGHAT and CDR2 FQNNGV.

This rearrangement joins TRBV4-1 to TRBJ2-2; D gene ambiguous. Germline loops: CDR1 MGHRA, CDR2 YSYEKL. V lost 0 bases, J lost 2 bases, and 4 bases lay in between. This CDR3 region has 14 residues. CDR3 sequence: CASSQDLNTGELFF. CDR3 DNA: TGCGCCAGCAGCCAAGATCTAAACACCGGGGAGCTGTTTTTT.

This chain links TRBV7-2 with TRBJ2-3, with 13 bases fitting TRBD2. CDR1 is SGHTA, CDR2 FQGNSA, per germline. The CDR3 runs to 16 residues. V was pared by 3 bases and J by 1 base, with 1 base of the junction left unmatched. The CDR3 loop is CASSFTSGGGTDTQYF. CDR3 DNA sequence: TGTGCCAGCAGCTTTACTAGCGGGGGGGGCACAGATACGCAGTATTTT.

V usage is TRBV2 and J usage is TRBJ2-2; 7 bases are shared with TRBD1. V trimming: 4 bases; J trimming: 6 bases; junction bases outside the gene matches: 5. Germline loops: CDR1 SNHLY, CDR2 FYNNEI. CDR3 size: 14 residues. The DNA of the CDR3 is TGTGCCAGCAGTGCTTGGGACAGACCCGGGGAGCTGTTTTTT. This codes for CASSAWDRPGELFF.

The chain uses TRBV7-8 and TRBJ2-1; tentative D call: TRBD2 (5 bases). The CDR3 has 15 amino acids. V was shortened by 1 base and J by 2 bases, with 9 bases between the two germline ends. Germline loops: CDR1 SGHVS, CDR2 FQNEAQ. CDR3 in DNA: TGTGCCAGCAGCTTAGAGTGGGGAGCCTACAATGAGCAGTTCTTC. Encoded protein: CASSLEWGAYNEQFF. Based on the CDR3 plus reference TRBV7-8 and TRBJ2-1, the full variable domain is GAGVSQSPRYKVAKRGQDVALRCDPISGHVSLFWYQQALGQGPEFLTYFQNEAQLDKSGLPSDRFFAERPEGSVSTLKIQRTQQEDSAVYLCASSLEWGAYNEQFFGPGTRLTVL.

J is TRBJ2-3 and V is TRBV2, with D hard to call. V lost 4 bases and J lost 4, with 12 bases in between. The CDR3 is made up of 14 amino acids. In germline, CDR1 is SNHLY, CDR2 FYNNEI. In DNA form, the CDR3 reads TGTGCCAGCAGTGTACGTACCCCAGCAGATACGCAGTATTTT. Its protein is CASSVRTPADTQYF.

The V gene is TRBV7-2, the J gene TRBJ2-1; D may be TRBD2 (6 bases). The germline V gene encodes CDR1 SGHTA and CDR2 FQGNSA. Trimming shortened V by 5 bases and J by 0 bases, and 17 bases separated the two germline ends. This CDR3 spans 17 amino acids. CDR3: CASSPMTSRSSYNEQFF. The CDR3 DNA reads TGTGCCAGCAGCCCAATGACTAGTCGGAGCTCCTACAATGAGCAGTTCTTC. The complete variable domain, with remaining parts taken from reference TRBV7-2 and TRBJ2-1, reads GAGVSQSPSNKVTEKGKDVELRCDPISGHTALYWYRQSLGQGLEFLIYFQGNSAPDKSGLPSDRFSAERTGGSVSTLTIQRTQQEDSAVYLCASSPMTSRSSYNEQFFGPGTRLTVL.

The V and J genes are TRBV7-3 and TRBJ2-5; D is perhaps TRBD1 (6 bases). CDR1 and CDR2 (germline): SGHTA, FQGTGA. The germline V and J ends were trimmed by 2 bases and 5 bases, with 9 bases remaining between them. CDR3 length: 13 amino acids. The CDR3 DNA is TGTGCCAGCAGCTTATCTCAGGGGGAGACCCAGTACTTC. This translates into CASSLSQGETQYF.

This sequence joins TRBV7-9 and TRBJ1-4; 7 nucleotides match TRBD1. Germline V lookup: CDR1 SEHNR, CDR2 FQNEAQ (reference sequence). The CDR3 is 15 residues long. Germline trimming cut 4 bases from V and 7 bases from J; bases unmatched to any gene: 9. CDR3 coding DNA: TGTGCCAGCAGCTCGAAGGGGGCAATGGGTGAAAAACTGTTTTTT. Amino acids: CASSSKGAMGEKLFF.

The CDR3 reads CASSLVARGGTEAFF. CDR3 in DNA: TGTGCCAGCAGCTTAGTCGCCCGTGGAGGGACTGAAGCTTTCTTT. The V and J genes are TRBV7-9 and TRBJ1-1, with D uncertain. The CDR3 sequence is 15 residues long. V dropped 1 base and J dropped 5 bases, with 14 bases sitting between them. Germline lookup yields CDR1 SEHNR and CDR2 FQNEAQ (reference sequence).

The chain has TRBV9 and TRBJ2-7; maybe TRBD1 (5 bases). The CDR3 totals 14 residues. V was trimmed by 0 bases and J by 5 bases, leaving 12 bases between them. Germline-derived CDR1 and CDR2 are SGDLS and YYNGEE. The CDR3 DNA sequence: TGTGCCAGCAGCGTAGGACGGACAAACGACGAGCAGTACTTC. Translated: CASSVGRTNDEQYF.

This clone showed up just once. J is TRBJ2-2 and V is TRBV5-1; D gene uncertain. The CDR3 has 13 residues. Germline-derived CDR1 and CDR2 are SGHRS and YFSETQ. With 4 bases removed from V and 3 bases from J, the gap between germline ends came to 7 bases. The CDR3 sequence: CASSRSDTGELFF. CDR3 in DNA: TGCGCCAGCAGCCGGAGTGACACCGGGGAGCTGTTTTTT.

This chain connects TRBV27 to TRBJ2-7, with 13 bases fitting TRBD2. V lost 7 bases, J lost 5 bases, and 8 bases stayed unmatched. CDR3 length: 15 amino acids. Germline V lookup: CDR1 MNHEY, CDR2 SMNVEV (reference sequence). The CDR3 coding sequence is TGTGCCAGCATCCCCCGACTAGCGGGAGGAGACGAGCAGTACTTC. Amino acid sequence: CASIPRLAGGDEQYF.

DNA for the CDR3: TGTGCCAGCAGTGATATAGGACTAGCGGGTTACAATGAGCAGTTCTTC. Amino acid sequence: CASSDIGLAGYNEQFF. The genes are TRBV2 and TRBJ2-1, with 11 bases lining up with TRBD2. From germline, CDR1 is SNHLY and CDR2 FYNNEI. The CDR3 loop spans 16 amino acids. The trim removed 3 bases at V and 4 bases at J, leaving 5 bases unmatched.

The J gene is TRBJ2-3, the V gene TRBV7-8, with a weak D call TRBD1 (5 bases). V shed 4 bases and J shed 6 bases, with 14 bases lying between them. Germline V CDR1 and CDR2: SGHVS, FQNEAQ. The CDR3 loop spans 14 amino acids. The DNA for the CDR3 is TGTGCCAGCAGCTCCCGTAGGGGTTTGGATACGCAGTATTTT. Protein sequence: CASSSRRGLDTQYF.

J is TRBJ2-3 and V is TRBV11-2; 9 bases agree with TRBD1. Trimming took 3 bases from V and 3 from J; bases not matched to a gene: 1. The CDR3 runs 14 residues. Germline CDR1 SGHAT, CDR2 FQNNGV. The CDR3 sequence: CASSLDRGTDTQYF. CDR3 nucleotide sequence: TGTGCCAGCAGCTTGGACAGGGGAACAGATACGCAGTATTTT.

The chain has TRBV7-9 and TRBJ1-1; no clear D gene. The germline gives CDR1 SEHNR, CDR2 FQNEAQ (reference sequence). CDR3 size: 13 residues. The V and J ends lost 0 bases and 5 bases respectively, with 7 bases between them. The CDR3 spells CASSLARGTEAFF. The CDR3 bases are TGTGCCAGCAGCTTAGCGCGGGGTACTGAAGCTTTCTTT.

Here the CDR3 DNA reads TGTGCCAGCAGCTTAGGAGTTGGTACTGAAGCTTTCTTT. Its translation: CASSLGVGTEAFF. The chain has TRBV11-3 and TRBJ1-1; D not certain. The CDR3 spans 13 residues. Germline V gene sequence: CDR1 SGHNT, CDR2 YENEEA. Trimming took 1 base from V and 5 from J, leaving 8 bases between them.